These 15 T cell receptor beta chains were all obtained from the same sample, sequenced in a study of response to subunit inactivated influenza vaccine (dated by TCRdb to 2017 to 2018). Libraries were constructed by RT-PCR. Sequencing was performed on an Illumina HiSeq 2500. The public reads were reanalyzed by TCRdb: fastp trimming at Q25, MiXCR alignment, in-frame beta chains only. CDR3 protein sequences are deduplicated, and each keeps its most common genes and DNA. Within this sample are 700,000 to 800,000 distinct CDR3 sequences, with around a sixth of them counted one time only. Jointly, the top ten make up under 13% of the sample. The sample consisted of PBMCs from blood, taken roughly 5 days after vaccination. The receptors shown here come from a man aged 50 or older who received an inactivated influenza vaccine. Donor details come from another sample of the same person, matched by shared clones.

The rearrangement joins TRBV11-2 to TRBJ2-3; TRBD2 might be the D (6 bases). The V end was cut by 1 base, the J end by 9 bases, with 23 bases between. Germline V gene lookup returns CDR1 SGHAT and CDR2 FQNNGV. The CDR3 length is 17 residues. The CDR3 DNA follows: TGTGCCAGCAGCTTAGTAATTCCGGGACTGGTCACGGGGACGCAGTATTTT. This encodes CASSLVIPGLVTGTQYF.

This CDR3 reads CASSQQGSSHYEQYF. The DNA for the CDR3 is TGTGCCAGCAGCCAACAGGGTTCAAGCCACTACGAGCAGTACTTC. This rearrangement joins TRBV7-2 to TRBJ2-7; weak D call: TRBD1 (6 bases). CDR3 length equals 15 residues. V was clipped by 5 bases and J by 3 bases, with 17 bases between them. Germline V gene data show CDR1 as SGHTA and CDR2 as FQGNSA.

The CDR3, as DNA: TGTGCCAGCAGCCACAGGACAGGAGAAGCCTACGAGCAGTACTTC. It specifies CASSHRTGEAYEQYF. The V call is TRBV7-2, the J call TRBJ2-7, with 7 nucleotides matching TRBD1. From germline, CDR1 is SGHTA and CDR2 FQGNSA. This CDR3 has 15 residues. V shed 5 bases, J shed 2 bases, and the junction held 9 bases outside the gene matches.

This clonotype was counted a few times. The chain combines TRBV29-1 with TRBJ2-5, with D maybe TRBD1 (5 bases). Germline V gene sequence: CDR1 SQVTM, CDR2 ANQGSEA. The V end lost 4 bases, the J end lost 5 bases, and 17 bases lay between the germline ends. This CDR3 contains 14 residues. The CDR3 nucleotides are TGCAGCGTTGGGGGCCGACTGATTGTGGAGACCCAGTACTTC. It yields the protein CSVGGRLIVETQYF.

V is TRBV11-2 and J is TRBJ2-1; D is ambiguous. This CDR3 is 12 amino acids long. Germline CDR1 is SGHAT and CDR2 is FQNNGV. V was clipped by 5 bases and J by 6 bases, with 8 bases between them. The CDR3 here is CASSRWGNEQFF. CDR3 nucleotides: TGTGCCAGCAGCCGCTGGGGCAATGAGCAGTTCTTC.

The gene calls are TRBV6-2 or TRBV6-3 and TRBJ2-1; tentative D call: TRBD1 (5 bases). The V end was cut by 2 bases, the J end by 4 bases, with 12 bases between. Germline V gene sequence: CDR1 MNHEY, CDR2 SVGEGT. This CDR3 is 15 amino acids long. In DNA form, the CDR3 reads TGTGCCAGCAGTTACCAGGGCCCGCAGTACAATGAGCAGTTCTTC. This encodes CASSYQGPQYNEQFF.

This clonotype showed up just a few times. The rearrangement uses TRBV4-3 and TRBJ2-7; 8 bases match TRBD1. V shed 4 bases, J shed 3 bases, and the junction held 8 bases outside the gene matches. Looked up from germline, CDR1 is LGHNA and CDR2 is YSLEER. The CDR3 is 15 amino acids. Here the CDR3 DNA reads TGCGCCAGCAGCCCAGGACAGGGTCAGTTCTACGAGCAGTACTTC. Translation gives CASSPGQGQFYEQYF.

This chain joins TRBV28 and TRBJ2-3; the D is unclear. V lost 6 bases and J 10 bases, leaving 17 bases between the germline ends. The CDR3 is 13 residues long. Germline CDR1 and CDR2: MDHEN and SYDVKM. In DNA, the CDR3 is TGTGCCAGCAGCCGCTCGGTCCTCCTCTCGCAGTATTTT. It encodes CASSRSVLLSQYF.

This clonotype has a handful of counts. The chain has TRBV6-2 or TRBV6-3 and TRBJ2-1; D possibly matches TRBD1 or TRBD2 (5 bases each). CDR1 and CDR2 from the germline V gene are MNHEY and SVGEGT. The CDR3 extends over 17 amino acids. Trimming took 4 bases from V and 3 from J, leaving 19 bases between them. The CDR3 loop reads CASSSYRDPWDYNEQFF. The CDR3 DNA is TGTGCCAGCAGTTCCTACCGGGACCCTTGGGACTACAATGAGCAGTTCTTC.

This clonotype was found a few times. The chain recombines TRBV7-2 with TRBJ2-3; possible D gene TRBD2, 5 bases. Per the germline V gene, CDR1 is SGHTA and CDR2 is FQGNSA. Trimming took off 3 bases at V and 3 bases at J, with 13 bases between the two ends. There are 15 residues in the CDR3. Here the CDR3 reads CASSFGVALTDTQYF. CDR3 sequence (DNA): TGTGCCAGCAGCTTCGGGGTAGCCTTAACAGATACGCAGTATTTT.

This chain uses TRBV11-1 with TRBJ2-4; possibly TRBD1 for D (6 bases). The CDR3 loop spans 18 amino acids. The germline CDR1 and CDR2 sequences are SGHAT and FQDESV (reference sequence). The germline V and J ends were trimmed by 4 bases and 0 bases, with 19 bases remaining between them. CDR3 nucleotide sequence: TGTGCCAGCAGCTCGACCGACAGGCCCCCCATAGCCAAAAACATTCAGTACTTC. This sequence encodes CASSSTDRPPIAKNIQYF.

This clonotype was counted only a few times. The CDR3 DNA is TGTGCCAGCAGGCCTCTTAGTACTAGCGGTGGGAGGGATACGCAGTATTTT. It encodes CASRPLSTSGGRDTQYF. The rearrangement uses TRBV7-2 and TRBJ2-3; TRBD2 matches at 8 bases. This CDR3 has 17 amino acids. Trimming removed 6 bases from V and 6 bases from J; junction bases left unmatched: 17. Looked up from germline, CDR1 is SGHTA and CDR2 is FQGNSA.

This chain uses TRBV12-3 or TRBV12-4 with TRBJ2-2; D possibly corresponds to TRBD2 (5 bases). Trimming removed 6 bases at V and 1 base at J, with 15 bases between. This CDR3 has 16 amino acids. The CDR3 DNA follows: TGTGCCAGCAGCCTCACCGGGGTAATGAACACCGGGGAGCTGTTTTTT. Its protein product is CASSLTGVMNTGELFF.

The chain is built from TRBV28 and TRBJ2-5, with 7 positions matching TRBD2. The CDR3 length is 20 residues. The ends lost 5 bases at V and 4 bases at J; junction bases unmatched: 25. Germline V CDR1 and CDR2: MDHEN, SYDVKM. This CDR3 is CASSTLRAGVRQLNPETQYF. In nucleotides, the CDR3 is TGTGCCAGCAGTACCCTCCGGGCGGGAGTGCGTCAGCTCAACCCAGAGACCCAGTACTTC.

This clonotype has just a few counts. This chain links TRBV6-2 or TRBV6-3 with TRBJ2-7; the D is unclear. V was cut by 2 bases and J by 2 bases, with 4 bases left in between. CDR3 size: 12 residues. Germline V gene lookup returns CDR1 MNHEY and CDR2 SVGEGT. The CDR3 reads CASSYTTYEQYF. The CDR3 DNA reads TGTGCCAGCAGTTACACTACCTACGAGCAGTACTTC.